This T cell receptor (beta chain) appears in the sequencing data of a study of blood T cell repertoires in COVID-19. Assay used: immunoSEQ multiplex PCR; TCRdb lists only in-frame clones, some missing. The sample has 200,000 to 300,000 clones; approximately 90% are singletons. V shed 2 bases, J shed 2 bases, and the junction held 0 bases outside the gene matches. CDR1 MNHEY and CDR2 SMNVEV come from the germline V gene (reference sequence). The length of the CDR3 is 14 residues. Material: peripheral blood. The source is a man between 60 and 75 years old who had recovered from COVID-19. The genes are TRBV27 and TRBJ1-2; 9 nucleotides match TRBD1. CDR3 sequence reads: CASSLGQGNYGYTF. The DNA of the CDR3 is TGTGCCAGCAGTTTAGGACAGGGGAACTATGGCTACACCTTC.